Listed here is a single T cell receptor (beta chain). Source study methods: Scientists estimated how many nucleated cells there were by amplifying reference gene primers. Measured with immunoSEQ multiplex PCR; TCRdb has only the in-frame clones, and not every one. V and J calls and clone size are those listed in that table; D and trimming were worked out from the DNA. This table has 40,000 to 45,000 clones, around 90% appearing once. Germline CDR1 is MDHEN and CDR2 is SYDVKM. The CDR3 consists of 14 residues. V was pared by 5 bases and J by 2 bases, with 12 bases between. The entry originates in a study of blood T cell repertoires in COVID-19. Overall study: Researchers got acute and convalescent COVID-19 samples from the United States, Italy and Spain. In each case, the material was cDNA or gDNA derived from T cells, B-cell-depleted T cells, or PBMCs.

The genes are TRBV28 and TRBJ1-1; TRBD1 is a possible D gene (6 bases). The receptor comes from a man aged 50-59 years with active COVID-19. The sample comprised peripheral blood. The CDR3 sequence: CASSKDRGNTEAFF. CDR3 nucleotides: TGTGCCAGCAGTAAGGACAGAGGAAACACTGAAGCTTTCTTT.